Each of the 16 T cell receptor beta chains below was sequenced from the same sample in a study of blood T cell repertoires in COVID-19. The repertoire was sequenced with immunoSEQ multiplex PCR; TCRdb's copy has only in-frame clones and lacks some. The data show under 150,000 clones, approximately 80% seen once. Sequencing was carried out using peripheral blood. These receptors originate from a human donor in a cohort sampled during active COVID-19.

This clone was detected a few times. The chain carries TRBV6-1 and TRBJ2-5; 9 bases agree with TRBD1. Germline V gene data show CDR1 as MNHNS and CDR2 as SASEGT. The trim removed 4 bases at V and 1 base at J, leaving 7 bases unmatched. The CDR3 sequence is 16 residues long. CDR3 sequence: CASSALGQGIQETQYF. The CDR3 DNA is TGTGCCAGCAGTGCCCTCGGACAGGGGATCCAAGAGACCCAGTACTTC.

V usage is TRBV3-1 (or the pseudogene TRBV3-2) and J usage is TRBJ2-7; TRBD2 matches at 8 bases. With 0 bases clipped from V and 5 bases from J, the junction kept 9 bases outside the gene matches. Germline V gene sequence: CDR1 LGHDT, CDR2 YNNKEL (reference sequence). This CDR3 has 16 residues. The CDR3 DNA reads TGTGCCAGCAGCCAAGAAACAACCGGGACTAGAAACGAGCAGTACTTC. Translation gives CASSQETTGTRNEQYF.

CDR3 nucleotide sequence: TGTGCCAGCAGCTTTGGGCAGGGGGGCCTCGAGCAGTACTTC. This translates into CASSFGQGGLEQYF. This chain links TRBV5-8 with TRBJ2-7; D perhaps matches TRBD1 (7 bases). The CDR3 sequence is 14 residues long. V was shortened by 2 bases and J by 6 bases, with 15 bases between the two germline ends. Per the germline V gene, CDR1 is SGHTS and CDR2 is YDEGEE.

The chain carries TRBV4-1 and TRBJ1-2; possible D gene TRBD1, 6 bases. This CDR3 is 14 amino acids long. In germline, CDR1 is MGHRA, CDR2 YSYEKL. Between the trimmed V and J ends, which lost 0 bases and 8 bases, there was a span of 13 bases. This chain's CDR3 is CASSQDNREGGYTF. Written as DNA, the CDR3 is TGCGCCAGCAGCCAAGATAACAGGGAAGGCGGCTACACCTTC.

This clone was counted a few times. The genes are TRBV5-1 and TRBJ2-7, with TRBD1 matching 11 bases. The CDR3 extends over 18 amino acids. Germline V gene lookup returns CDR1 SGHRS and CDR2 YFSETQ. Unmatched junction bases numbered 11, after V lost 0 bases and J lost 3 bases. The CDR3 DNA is TGCGCCAGCAGCTTGGAGCGGTCCGGGACAGGGGGTTTCTACGAGCAGTACTTC. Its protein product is CASSLERSGTGGFYEQYF. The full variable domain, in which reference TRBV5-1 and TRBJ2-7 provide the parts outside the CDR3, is KAGVTQTPRYLIKTRGQQVTLSCSPISGHRSVSWYQQTPGQGLQFLFEYFSETQRNKGNFPGRFSGRQFSNSRSEMNVSTLELGDSALYLCASSLERSGTGGFYEQYFGPGTRLTVT.

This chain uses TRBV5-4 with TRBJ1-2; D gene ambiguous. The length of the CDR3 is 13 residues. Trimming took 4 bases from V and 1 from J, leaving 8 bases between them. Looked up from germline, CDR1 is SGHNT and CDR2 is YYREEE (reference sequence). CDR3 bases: TGTGCCAGCAGCGTCGGGAATAACTATGGCTACACCTTC. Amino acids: CASSVGNNYGYTF. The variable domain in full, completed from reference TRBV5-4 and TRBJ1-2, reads ETGVTQSPTHLIKTRGQQVTLRCSSQSGHNTVSWYQQALGQGPQFIFQYYREEENGRGNFPPRFSGLQFPNYSSELNVNALELDDSALYLCASSVGNNYGYTFGSGTRLTVV.

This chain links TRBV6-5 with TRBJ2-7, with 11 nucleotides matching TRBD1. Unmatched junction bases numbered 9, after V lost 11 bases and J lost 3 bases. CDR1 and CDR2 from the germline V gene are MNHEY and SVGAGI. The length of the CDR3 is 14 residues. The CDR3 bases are TGTGCCTCCCGGAGGGACAGGGGGAACTACGAGCAGTACTTC. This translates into CASRRDRGNYEQYF.

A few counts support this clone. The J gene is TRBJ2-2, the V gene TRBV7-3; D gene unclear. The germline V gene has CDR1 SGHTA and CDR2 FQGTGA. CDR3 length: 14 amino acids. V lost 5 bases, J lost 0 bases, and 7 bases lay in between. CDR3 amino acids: CASSALANTGELFF. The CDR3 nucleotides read TGTGCCAGCAGCGCCCTAGCGAACACCGGGGAGCTGTTTTTT.

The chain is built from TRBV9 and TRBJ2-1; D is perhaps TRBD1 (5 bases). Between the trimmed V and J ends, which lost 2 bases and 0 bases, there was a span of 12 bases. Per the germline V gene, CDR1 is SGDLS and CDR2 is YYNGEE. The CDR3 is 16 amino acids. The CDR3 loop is CASSVLRDSSYNEQFF. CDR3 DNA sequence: TGTGCCAGCAGCGTCCTCCGAGACAGCTCCTACAATGAGCAGTTCTTC.

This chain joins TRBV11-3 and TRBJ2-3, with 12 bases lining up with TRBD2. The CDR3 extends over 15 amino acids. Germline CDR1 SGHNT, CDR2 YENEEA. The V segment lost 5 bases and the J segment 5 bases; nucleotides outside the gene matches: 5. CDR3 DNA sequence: TGTGCCAGCAGCCCTAGCGGGGGGGCCCAAGATACGCAGTATTTT. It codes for CASSPSGGAQDTQYF.

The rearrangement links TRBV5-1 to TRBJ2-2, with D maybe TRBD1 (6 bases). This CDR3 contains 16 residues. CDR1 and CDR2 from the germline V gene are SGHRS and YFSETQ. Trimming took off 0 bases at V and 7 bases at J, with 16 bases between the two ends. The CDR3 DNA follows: TGCGCCAGCAGCTTGGGACAGGCAGGGTTTGGCGGGGAGCTGTTTTTT. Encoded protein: CASSLGQAGFGGELFF.

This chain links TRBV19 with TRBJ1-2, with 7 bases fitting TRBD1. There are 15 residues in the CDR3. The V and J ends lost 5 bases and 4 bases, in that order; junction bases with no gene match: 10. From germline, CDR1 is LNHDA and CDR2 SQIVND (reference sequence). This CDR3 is CASSSKRQGRYGYTF. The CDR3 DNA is TGTGCCAGTAGTTCAAAACGACAGGGCCGCTATGGCTACACCTTC.

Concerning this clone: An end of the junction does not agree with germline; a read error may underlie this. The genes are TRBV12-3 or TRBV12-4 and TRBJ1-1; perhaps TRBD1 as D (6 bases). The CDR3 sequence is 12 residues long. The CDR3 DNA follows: TGTGCCAGCAGAGACCGGGACACCGAAGCTTTCTTT. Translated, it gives CASRDRDTEAFF.

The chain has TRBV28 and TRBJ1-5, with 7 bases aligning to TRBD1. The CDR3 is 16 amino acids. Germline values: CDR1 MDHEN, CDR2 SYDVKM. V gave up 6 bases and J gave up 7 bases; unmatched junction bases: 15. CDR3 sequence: CASRPDEQGTGQPQHF. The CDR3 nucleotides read TGTGCCAGCAGACCCGATGAACAGGGGACGGGGCAGCCCCAGCATTTT. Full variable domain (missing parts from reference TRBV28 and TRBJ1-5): DVKVTQSSRYLVKRTGEKVFLECVQDMDHENMFWYRQDPGLGLRLIYFSYDVKMKEKGDIPEGYSVSREKKERFSLILESASTNQTSMYLCASRPDEQGTGQPQHFGDGTRLSIL.

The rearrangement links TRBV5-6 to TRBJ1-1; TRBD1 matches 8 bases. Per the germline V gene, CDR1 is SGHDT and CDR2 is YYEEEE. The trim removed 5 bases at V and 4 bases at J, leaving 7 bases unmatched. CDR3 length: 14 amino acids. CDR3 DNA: TGTGCCAGCAGGATAACAGGGGGACTCACTGAAGCTTTCTTT. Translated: CASRITGGLTEAFF. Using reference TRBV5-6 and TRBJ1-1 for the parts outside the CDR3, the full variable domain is DAGVTQSPTHLIKTRGQQVTLRCSPKSGHDTVSWYQQALGQGPQFIFQYYEEEERQRGNFPDRFSGHQFPNYSSELNVNALLLGDSALYLCASRITGGLTEAFFGQGTRLTVV.

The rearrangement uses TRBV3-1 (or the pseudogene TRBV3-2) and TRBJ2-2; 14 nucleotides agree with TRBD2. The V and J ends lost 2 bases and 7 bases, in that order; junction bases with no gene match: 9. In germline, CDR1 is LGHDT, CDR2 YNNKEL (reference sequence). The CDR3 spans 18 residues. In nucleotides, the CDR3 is TGTGCCAGCAGCCAACCGGGACTAGCGGGGGCTCTCGGCGGGGAGCTGTTTTTT. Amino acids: CASSQPGLAGALGGELFF.